This TCR beta chain came from a study of regulatory T cells in long-lasting Graves disease. Germline CDR1 reads SGHTA; CDR2 reads FQGNSA. Deletions cut 5 bases from V and 14 bases from J, with 19 bases between. The length of the CDR3 is 13 residues. As to time point: newly diagnosed GD, antithyroid drugs for less than 3 months. Researchers made the TCR library from RNA that was extracted from PBMCs. Investigators prepared the TCR beta libraries by applying iRepertoire HTBI primers and Arm-PCR of CDR3 regions. TCRdb fed the multiplex PCR reads into MiXCR, producing one record per CDR3 protein. Of about 520,000 distinct CDR3 sequences in the sample, about 12% were seen once. This clonotype has a handful of counts. Separately, the same data were catalogued under a study of T cells in Graves' hyperthyroidism and ophthalmopathy.

This clonotype originated in a woman aged 30 to 39 with Graves disease. This chain uses TRBV7-2 with TRBJ2-1; D possibly corresponds to TRBD1 (5 bases). The material was peripheral blood mononuclear cells (PBMCs), obtained at new diagnosis, from a patient treated with antithyroid drugs. CDR3 amino acids: CASSQSPQGMKFF. The DNA for the CDR3 is TGTGCCAGCAGCCAAAGCCCGCAGGGCATGAAGTTCTTC.